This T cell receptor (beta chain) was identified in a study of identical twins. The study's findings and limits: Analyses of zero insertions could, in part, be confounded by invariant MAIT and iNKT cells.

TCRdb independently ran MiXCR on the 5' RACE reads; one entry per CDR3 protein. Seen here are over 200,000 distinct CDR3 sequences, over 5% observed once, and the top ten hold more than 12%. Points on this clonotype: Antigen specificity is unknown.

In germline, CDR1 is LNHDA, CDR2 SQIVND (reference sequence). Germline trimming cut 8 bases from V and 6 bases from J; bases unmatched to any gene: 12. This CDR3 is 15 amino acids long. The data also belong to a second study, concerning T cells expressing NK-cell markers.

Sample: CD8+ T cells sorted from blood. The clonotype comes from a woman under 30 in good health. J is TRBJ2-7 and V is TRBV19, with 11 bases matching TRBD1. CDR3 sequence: CASDNLGTGGSEQYF. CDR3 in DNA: TGTGCCAGTGACAATCTCGGGACAGGGGGGTCCGAGCAGTACTTC.